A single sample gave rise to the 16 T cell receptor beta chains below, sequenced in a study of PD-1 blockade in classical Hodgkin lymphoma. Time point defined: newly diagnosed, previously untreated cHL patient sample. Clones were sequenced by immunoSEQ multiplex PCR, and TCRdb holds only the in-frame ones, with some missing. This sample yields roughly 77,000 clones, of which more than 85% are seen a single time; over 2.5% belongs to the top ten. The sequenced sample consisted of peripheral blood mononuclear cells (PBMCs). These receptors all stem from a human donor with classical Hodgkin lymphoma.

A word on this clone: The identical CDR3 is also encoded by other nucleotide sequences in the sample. The CDR3 nucleotides are TGTGCCAGCAGCCCTGACAGGGTGGATCAGCCCCAGCATTTT. Protein sequence: CASSPDRVDQPQHF. V gene TRBV11-2 combines with J gene TRBJ1-5, with 7 bases matching TRBD1. This CDR3 is built from 14 residues. CDR1 is SGHAT and CDR2 is FQNNGV in the germline V gene. Unmatched junction bases numbered 6, after V lost 5 bases and J lost 5 bases.

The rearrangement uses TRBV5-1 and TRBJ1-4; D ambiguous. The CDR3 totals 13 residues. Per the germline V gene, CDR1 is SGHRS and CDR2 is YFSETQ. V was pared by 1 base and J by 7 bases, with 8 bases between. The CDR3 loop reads CASSLTGPEKLFF. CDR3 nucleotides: TGCGCCAGCAGCTTGACTGGGCCTGAAAAACTGTTTTTT.

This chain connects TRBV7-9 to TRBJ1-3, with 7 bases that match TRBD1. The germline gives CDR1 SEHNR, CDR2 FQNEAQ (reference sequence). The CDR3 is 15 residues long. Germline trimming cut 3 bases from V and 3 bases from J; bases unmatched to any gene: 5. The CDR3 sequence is CASSLFRDSGNTIYF. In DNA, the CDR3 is TGTGCCAGCAGCTTGTTCCGGGACAGTGGAAACACCATATATTTT.

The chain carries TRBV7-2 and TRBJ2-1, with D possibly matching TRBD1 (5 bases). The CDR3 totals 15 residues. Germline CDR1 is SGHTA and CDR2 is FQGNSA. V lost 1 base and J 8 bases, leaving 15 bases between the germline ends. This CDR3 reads CASSLVQGIGDEQFF. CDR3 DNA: TGTGCCAGCAGCTTAGTTCAGGGAATAGGGGATGAGCAGTTCTTC.

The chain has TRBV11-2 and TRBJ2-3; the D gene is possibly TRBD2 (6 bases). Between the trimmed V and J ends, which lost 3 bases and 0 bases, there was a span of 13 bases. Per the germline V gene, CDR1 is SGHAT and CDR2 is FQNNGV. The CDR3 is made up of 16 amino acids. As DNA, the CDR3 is TGTGCCAGCAGCTTTGAGGCGGGACTCAGCACAGATACGCAGTATTTT. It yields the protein CASSFEAGLSTDTQYF. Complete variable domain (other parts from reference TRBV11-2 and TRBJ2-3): EAGVAQSPRYKIIEKRQSVAFWCNPISGHATLYWYQQILGQGPKLLIQFQNNGVVDDSQLPKDRFSAERLKGVDSTLKIQPAKLEDSAVYLCASSFEAGLSTDTQYFGPGTRLTVL.

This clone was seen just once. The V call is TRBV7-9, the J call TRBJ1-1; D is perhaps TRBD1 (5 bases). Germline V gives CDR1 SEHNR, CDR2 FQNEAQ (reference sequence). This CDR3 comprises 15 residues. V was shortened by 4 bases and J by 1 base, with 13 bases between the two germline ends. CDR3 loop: CASSSPGTGNTEAFF. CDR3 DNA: TGTGCCAGCAGCTCGCCCGGGACTGGGAACACTGAAGCTTTCTTT.

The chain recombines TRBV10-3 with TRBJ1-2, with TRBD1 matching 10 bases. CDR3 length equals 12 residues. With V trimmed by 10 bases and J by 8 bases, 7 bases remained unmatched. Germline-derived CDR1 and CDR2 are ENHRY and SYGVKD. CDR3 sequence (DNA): TGTGCCAGCCAGACAGGGGGCGAGGGCTACACCTTC. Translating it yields CASQTGGEGYTF.

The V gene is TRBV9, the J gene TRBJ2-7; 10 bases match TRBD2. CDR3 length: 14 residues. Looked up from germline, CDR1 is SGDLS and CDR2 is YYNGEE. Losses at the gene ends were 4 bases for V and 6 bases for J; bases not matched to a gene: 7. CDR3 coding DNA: TGTGCCAGCAGCCGAGCGGGAGGGAAGGGCGAGCAGTACTTC. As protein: CASSRAGGKGEQYF.

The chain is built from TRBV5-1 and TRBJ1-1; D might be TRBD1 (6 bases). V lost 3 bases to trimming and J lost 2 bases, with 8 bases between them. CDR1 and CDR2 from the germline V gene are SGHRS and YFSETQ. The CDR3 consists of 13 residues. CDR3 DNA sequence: TGCGCCAGCAGCTCCGGGACAAACACTGAAGCTTTCTTT. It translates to CASSSGTNTEAFF. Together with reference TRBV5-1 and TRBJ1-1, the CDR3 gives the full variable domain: KAGVTQTPRYLIKTRGQQVTLSCSPISGHRSVSWYQQTPGQGLQFLFEYFSETQRNKGNFPGRFSGRQFSNSRSEMNVSTLELGDSALYLCASSSGTNTEAFFGQGTRLTVV.

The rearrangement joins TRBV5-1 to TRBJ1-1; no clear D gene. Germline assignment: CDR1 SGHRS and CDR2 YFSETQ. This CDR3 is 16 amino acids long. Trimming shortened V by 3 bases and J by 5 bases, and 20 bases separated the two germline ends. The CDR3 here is CASSSEGFWVSTEAFF. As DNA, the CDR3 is TGCGCCAGCAGCTCGGAAGGGTTTTGGGTATCGACTGAAGCTTTCTTT.

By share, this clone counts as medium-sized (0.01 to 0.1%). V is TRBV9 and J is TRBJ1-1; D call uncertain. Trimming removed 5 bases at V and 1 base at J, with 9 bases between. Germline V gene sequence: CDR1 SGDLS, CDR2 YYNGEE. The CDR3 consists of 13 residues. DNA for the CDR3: TGTGCCAGCAGTAGGGCTAAGAACACTGAAGCTTTCTTT. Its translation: CASSRAKNTEAFF.

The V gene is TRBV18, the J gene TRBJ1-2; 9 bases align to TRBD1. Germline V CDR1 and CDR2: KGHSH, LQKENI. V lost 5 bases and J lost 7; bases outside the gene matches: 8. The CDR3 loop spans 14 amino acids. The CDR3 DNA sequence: TGTGCCAGCTCATCGACGGGACAGGGTTTTGGCTACACCTTC. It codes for CASSSTGQGFGYTF.

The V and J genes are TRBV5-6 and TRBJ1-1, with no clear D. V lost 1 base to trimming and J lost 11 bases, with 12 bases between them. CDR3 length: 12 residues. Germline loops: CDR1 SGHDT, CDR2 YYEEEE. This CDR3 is CASSLKSGRAFF. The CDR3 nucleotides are TGTGCCAGCAGCTTGAAATCGGGAAGGGCTTTCTTT.

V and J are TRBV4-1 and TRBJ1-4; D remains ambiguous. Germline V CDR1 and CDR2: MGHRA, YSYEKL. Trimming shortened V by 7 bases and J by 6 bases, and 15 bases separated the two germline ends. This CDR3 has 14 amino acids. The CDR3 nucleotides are TGCGCCAGCACCCCGGGTGACACGCATGAAAAACTGTTTTTT. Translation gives CASTPGDTHEKLFF.

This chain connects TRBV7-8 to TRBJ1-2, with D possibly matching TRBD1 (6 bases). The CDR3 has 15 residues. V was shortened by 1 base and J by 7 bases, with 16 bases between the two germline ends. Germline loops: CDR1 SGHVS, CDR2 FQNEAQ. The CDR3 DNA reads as TGTGCCAGCAGCTTAGTGGTAGGGGGTATACGTGGCTACACCTTC. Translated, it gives CASSLVVGGIRGYTF.

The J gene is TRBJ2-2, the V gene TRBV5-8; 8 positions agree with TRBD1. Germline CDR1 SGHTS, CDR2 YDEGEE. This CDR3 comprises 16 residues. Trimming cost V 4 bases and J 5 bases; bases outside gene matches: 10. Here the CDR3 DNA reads TGTGCCAGCAGCCGAGACAGGGGTGGAAAAACCGGGGAGCTGTTTTTT. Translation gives CASSRDRGGKTGELFF.